These 21 T cell receptor beta chains originate from one sample sequenced in a study of blood T cell repertoires in COVID-19. The assay was immunoSEQ multiplex PCR, and TCRdb's table has in-frame clones only and misses some. The data show some 150,000 clones, just under 85% seen once. The source material was peripheral blood. All receptors derive from a woman in her fifties or sixties with acute or convalescent COVID-19.

The chain is built from TRBV10-2 and TRBJ1-6; TRBD1 might be the D (6 bases). There are 14 residues in the CDR3. Germline loops: CDR1 WSHSY, CDR2 SAAADI. V dropped 2 bases and J dropped 10 bases, with 12 bases sitting between them. In DNA, the CDR3 is TGCGCCAGCAGTGAGGCGGGGGCTGACTCACCCCTCCACTTT. Amino acids: CASSEAGADSPLHF.

The chain links TRBV21-1 to TRBJ1-2; the table gives TRBD1 as D, unverified against the DNA. TRBV21-1 is annotated as a pseudogene. CDR3 length equals 13 residues. The CDR3 DNA reads TGTGCCAGCAGCAATTCAGGATCAGGGGGCTACACCTTC. Protein sequence: CASSNSGSGGYTF.

This chain joins TRBV15 and TRBJ2-2; 7 bases line up with TRBD2. There are 18 residues in the CDR3. Germline values: CDR1 LNHNV, CDR2 YYDKDF (reference sequence). With 3 bases clipped from V and 0 bases from J, the junction kept 10 bases outside the gene matches. The CDR3 spells CATSSKQGTTSNTGELFF. The CDR3 bases are TGTGCCACCAGCAGTAAACAAGGGACTACCTCGAACACCGGGGAGCTGTTTTTT.

The CDR3 region is CASCTFYRTENSNQPQHF. The CDR3 nucleotides read TGTGCCAGTTGCACGTTTTATCGGACTGAAAATAGCAATCAGCCCCAGCATTTT. The chain couples TRBV19 to TRBJ1-5, with unresolved D. The V gene's germline CDR1 is LNHDA and CDR2 SQIVND (reference sequence). The CDR3 length is 18 residues. The V end was cut by 8 bases, the J end by 0 bases, with 23 bases between.

The chain links TRBV5-5 to TRBJ2-7; possible D gene TRBD1, 5 bases. The CDR3 has 13 amino acids. V lost 0 bases, J lost 5 bases, and 9 bases lay in between. The germline V gene has CDR1 SGHKS and CDR2 YYEKEE (reference sequence). CDR3 DNA sequence: TGTGCCAGCAGCTTGGTATGGGGCCACGAGCAGTACTTC. It is translated as CASSLVWGHEQYF. Full variable domain (missing parts from reference TRBV5-5 and TRBJ2-7): DAGVTQSPTHLIKTRGQQVTLRCSPISGHKSVSWYQQVLGQGPQFIFQYYEKEERGRGNFPDRFSARQFPNYSSELNVNALLLGDSALYLCASSLVWGHEQYFGPGTRLTVT.

In its sample, this clone was seen a few times. V and J are TRBV7-3 and TRBJ2-3, with 11 bases that match TRBD2. The CDR3 is made up of 15 amino acids. Germline lookup yields CDR1 SGHTA and CDR2 FQGTGA. V lost 2 bases and J lost 7; bases outside the gene matches: 5. DNA of the CDR3: TGTGCCAGCAGCTTACTAGCGGGGGGACCCCATACGCAGTATTTT. This gives the protein CASSLLAGGPHTQYF.

The chain links TRBV19 to TRBJ1-2; D is perhaps TRBD1 (5 bases). The V end lost 5 bases, the J end lost 1 base, and 20 bases lay between the germline ends. The CDR3 covers 17 residues. Germline V CDR1 and CDR2: LNHDA, SQIVND (reference sequence). CDR3 in DNA: TGTGCCAGTAGTGATGGTGGTAGGGGATCTCATAACTATGGCTACACCTTC. This translates into CASSDGGRGSHNYGYTF.

The V and J genes are TRBV9 and TRBJ1-3; TRBD1 aligns across 8 bases. Germline V gene lookup returns CDR1 SGDLS and CDR2 YYNGEE. The CDR3 length is 17 residues. The J segment lost 0 bases and the V segment lost 2 bases, leaving 7 bases of the junction unmatched. The CDR3 spells CASSVNLGTGSGNTIYF. The CDR3, as DNA: TGTGCCAGCAGCGTGAACTTAGGGACAGGCTCTGGAAACACCATATATTTT.

This chain joins TRBV4-2 and TRBJ2-1; TRBD2 agrees at 9 bases. This CDR3 comprises 15 residues. V gave up 4 bases and J gave up 7 bases; unmatched junction bases: 8. Germline V gene data show CDR1 as LGHNA and CDR2 as YNFKEQ. As DNA, the CDR3 is TGTGCCAGCAGCCCTAGCGGGACAAGGGGGAATGAGCAGTTCTTC. Protein product: CASSPSGTRGNEQFF.

This clone has more than one count but fewer than ten. The chain combines TRBV6-5 with TRBJ2-7, with 8 nucleotides matching TRBD1. CDR1 and CDR2 from the germline V gene are MNHEY and SVGAGI. The CDR3 spans 15 residues. Trimming cost V 5 bases and J 7 bases; bases outside gene matches: 13. The CDR3 here is CASSNLVGQGDEQYF. The CDR3 nucleotides read TGTGCCAGCAGTAACCTCGTCGGACAGGGAGATGAGCAGTACTTC.

This chain links TRBV6-5 with TRBJ1-2, with D possibly matching TRBD1 (6 bases). Looked up from germline, CDR1 is MNHEY and CDR2 is SVGAGI. Trimming removed 6 bases from V and 2 bases from J, with 10 bases in between. CDR3 length: 13 residues. CDR3 DNA sequence: TGTGCCAGCAGAACAGGGTCCAACTATGGCTACACCTTC. Protein sequence: CASRTGSNYGYTF.

The sample holds many counts of this clone. The gene calls are TRBV7-9 and TRBJ2-7; no reliable D call. Germline lookup yields CDR1 SEHNR and CDR2 FQNEAQ (reference sequence). Trimming left V 3 bases short and J 2 bases short, with 5 bases between. The CDR3 spans 12 residues. The CDR3 nucleotides are TGTGCCAGCAGCTTTATCCCCTACGAGCAGTACTTC. Its protein product is CASSFIPYEQYF. The full variable domain, in which reference TRBV7-9 and TRBJ2-7 provide the parts outside the CDR3, is DTGVSQNPRHKITKRGQNVTFRCDPISEHNRLYWYRQTLGQGPEFLTYFQNEAQLEKSRLLSDRFSAERPKGSFSTLEIQRTEQGDSAMYLCASSFIPYEQYFGPGTRLTVT.

This clone turned up a few times. The chain links TRBV18 to TRBJ2-2; a possible D gene is TRBD2 (5 bases). Trimming removed 3 bases at V and 1 base at J, with 9 bases between. The CDR3 length is 15 residues. From germline, CDR1 is KGHSH and CDR2 LQKENI. The CDR3 DNA is TGTGCCAGCTCACCTATAACTAGGAACACCGGGGAGCTGTTTTTT. Translation: CASSPITRNTGELFF.

The chain recombines TRBV18 with TRBJ1-4; 10 bases align to TRBD1. Germline trimming cut 6 bases from V and 3 bases from J; bases unmatched to any gene: 10. The germline gives CDR1 KGHSH, CDR2 LQKENI. This CDR3 spans 17 amino acids. The CDR3, as DNA: TGTGCCAGCTCGTCCGGGACAGGGGCTGGATCTAATGAAAAACTGTTTTTT. Its translation: CASSSGTGAGSNEKLFF.

This chain connects TRBV18 to TRBJ2-5; 8 bases map to TRBD1. The CDR3 is 18 residues long. J gave up 1 base and V 4 bases, and 14 bases lay outside the gene matches. Germline loops: CDR1 KGHSH, CDR2 LQKENI. CDR3 nucleotide sequence: TGTGCCAGCTCACACGGGACAGGTCTTTCTGGGGGCCAAGAGACCCAGTACTTC. Its translation is CASSHGTGLSGGQETQYF.

The chain uses TRBV3-1 (or the pseudogene TRBV3-2) and TRBJ2-2; 8 nucleotides align to TRBD2. After removal of 5 bases from V and 4 bases from J, the junction contained 9 bases not matched to a gene. The germline V gene has CDR1 LGHDT and CDR2 YNNKEL (reference sequence). This CDR3 region has 16 residues. CDR3 loop: CASSGLRGAGTGELFF. DNA for the CDR3: TGTGCCAGCAGCGGATTGCGGGGGGCGGGCACCGGGGAGCTGTTTTTT.

The chain couples TRBV5-6 to TRBJ2-1; maybe TRBD1 (5 bases). V was trimmed by 1 base and J by 3 bases, leaving 11 bases between them. Germline V CDR1 and CDR2: SGHDT, YYEEEE. CDR3 length equals 15 residues. DNA of the CDR3: TGTGCCAGCAGCTTGCAGGGATGGAGCTACAATGAGCAGTTCTTC. Translation: CASSLQGWSYNEQFF.

DNA of the CDR3: TGTGCCAGCAGTTACTCGCGGGGACGAGGGGAGACCCAGTACTTC. This codes for CASSYSRGRGETQYF. The chain links TRBV6-5 to TRBJ2-5, with D perhaps matching TRBD2 (6 bases). Germline V CDR1 and CDR2: MNHEY, SVGAGI. The CDR3 runs to 15 residues. Trimming cost V 0 bases and J 5 bases, with 13 bases left between them.

This clone was counted a few times. The V call is TRBV6-5, the J call TRBJ1-2; the match to TRBD1 covers 9 bases. The CDR3 is 15 residues long. The junction had 11 bases not matched to a gene; V was cut back by 5 bases and J by 7 bases. Germline-derived CDR1 and CDR2 are MNHEY and SVGAGI. CDR3 region: CASSLGGTGIFGYTF. The CDR3 bases are TGTGCCAGCAGTCTAGGAGGGACAGGGATATTTGGCTACACCTTC.

This chain joins TRBV23-1 and TRBJ1-2; D ambiguous. TRBV23-1 is recorded as an ORF, its role being uncertain. The CDR3 is 18 amino acids. Trimming shortened V by 0 bases and J by 4 bases, and 21 bases separated the two germline ends. In DNA form, the CDR3 reads TGCGCCAGCAGTCAATCATTTGAGTCAGGCCCGCCCGGCTATGGCTACACCTTC. Protein: CASSQSFESGPPGYGYTF.

The V and J genes are TRBV30 and TRBJ1-4; D is possibly TRBD1 (5 bases). The V gene lost 4 bases and the J gene lost 7 bases, with 13 bases spanning the gap. The CDR3 is made up of 13 amino acids. Per germline, CDR1 GTSNPN and CDR2 SVGIG (reference sequence). In DNA form, the CDR3 reads TGTGCCTGGATCCCCGCGGGGGGTGAAAAACTGTTTTTT. It translates to CAWIPAGGEKLFF.